This T cell receptor (beta chain) was sequenced for a study of blood T cell repertoires in COVID-19. Study-wide background: Collection of acute and convalescent COVID-19 samples took place in the United States, Italy and Spain. PBMCs, B-cell-depleted T cells, or T cells were the source of the cDNA or gDNA that made up the material.

Original processing notes: Reference gene primers were amplified, and this amplification served to estimate nucleated cell counts. Clones were sequenced by immunoSEQ multiplex PCR, and TCRdb holds only the in-frame ones, with some missing. The V and J calls and the clone size are those of that table, but D and trimming were determined from the DNA. Here the sample spans 52,000 or so clones, about 83% being singletons. Germline CDR1 SEHNR, CDR2 FQNEAQ (reference sequence). V gave up 6 bases and J gave up 6 bases; unmatched junction bases: 19. CDR3 length: 19 amino acids. The TCR originated in a man between 35 and 55 years old with acute or convalescent COVID-19. Sequencing input: peripheral blood. The rearrangement uses TRBV7-9 and TRBJ2-1; 11 nucleotides agree with TRBD2. CDR3 bases: TGTGCCAGCAGTTTTACTAGCGGGAGAGGCGCTCGGTGGTCCAATGAGCAGTTCTTC. It translates to CASSFTSGRGARWSNEQFF.